Presented here are 29 T cell receptor beta chains from one specimen sequenced in a study of beta chain features in type 1 diabetes. Study-wide results and limits: People with Type 1 diabetes carried modestly yet significantly shorter TCRB CDR3s in all four CD4+ subsets.

Reverse transcription of all isolated RNA meant that expressed TCRB transcripts were sequenced. Profiled with immunoSEQ multiplex PCR; TCRdb holds only in-frame clones, not every one. Here the sample spans about 650,000 clones, over 10% being singletons. Their target antigens are unknown. Sequencing used naive CD4+ T cells from blood. All receptors come from a man aged 25 to 40 with type 1 diabetes.

This clone was counted between two and nine times. The V call is TRBV29-1, the J call TRBJ1-2, with 8 positions matching TRBD1. The trim removed 5 bases at V and 7 bases at J, leaving 9 bases unmatched. The CDR3 has 13 residues. The germline V gene has CDR1 SQVTM and CDR2 ANQGSEA. As DNA, the CDR3 is TGCAGCGTTAGTCAGGACAGGGAGGGTGGCTACACCTTC. Translated: CSVSQDREGGYTF.

This clone has more than one count but fewer than ten. The V and J genes are TRBV29-1 and TRBJ2-7, with TRBD2 matching 14 bases. V lost 7 bases and J lost 6; bases outside the gene matches: 8. Germline V gene sequence: CDR1 SQVTM, CDR2 ANQGSEA. The CDR3 has 14 residues. The CDR3 DNA reads TGCAGCGCCCGACTAGCGGGGGGGCGAGGCGAGCAGTACTTC. Protein sequence: CSARLAGGRGEQYF.

A few counts support this clone. This chain links TRBV6-6 with TRBJ2-5, with D perhaps matching TRBD1 or TRBD2 (5 bases each). V was trimmed by 7 bases and J by 5 bases, leaving 17 bases between them. The CDR3 covers 14 residues. Germline loops: CDR1 MNHNY, CDR2 SVGAGI (reference sequence). CDR3 sequence (DNA): TGTGCCAGCACCCATCGTGAGGGGATGGAGACCCAGTACTTC. Translated, it gives CASTHREGMETQYF.

The genes are TRBV6-1 and TRBJ1-5; D not resolved. The ends were cut back, 1 base at V and 3 bases at J, with 7 bases in the middle. This CDR3 contains 14 residues. CDR1 and CDR2 from the germline V gene are MNHNS and SASEGT. CDR3 loop: CASSEGGINQPQHF. CDR3 sequence (DNA): TGTGCCAGCAGTGAAGGAGGGATCAATCAGCCCCAGCATTTT.

This clone has a handful of counts. The J gene is TRBJ2-7, the V gene TRBV5-6; weak D call: TRBD2 (6 bases). This CDR3 spans 16 amino acids. Between the trimmed V and J ends, which lost 3 bases and 7 bases, there was a span of 23 bases. Germline CDR1 reads SGHDT; CDR2 reads YYEEEE. The CDR3 here is CASSWGFVTRTTEQYF. In nucleotides, the CDR3 is TGTGCCAGCAGCTGGGGTTTTGTGACAAGGACTACGGAGCAGTACTTC.

Regarding this clone: Other DNA sequences in this sample translate to the same CDR3. The V and J genes are TRBV6-5 and TRBJ2-5; D gene uncertain. Germline assignment: CDR1 MNHEY and CDR2 SVGAGI. V lost 0 bases and J lost 4, with 6 bases in between. The CDR3 is made up of 13 amino acids. The CDR3 protein is CASSYSGRETQYF. CDR3 DNA: TGTGCCAGCAGTTACTCGGGTAGAGAGACCCAGTACTTC.

The table lists this clone with a few counts. The gene calls are TRBV4-3 and TRBJ2-7; D is uncertain. The CDR3 has 14 amino acids. The ends were cut back, 0 bases at V and 1 base at J, with 7 bases in the middle. Germline CDR1 and CDR2: LGHNA and YSLEER. CDR3 sequence reads: CASSQERLSYEQYF. CDR3 bases: TGCGCCAGCAGCCAAGAGAGACTGTCCTACGAGCAGTACTTC.

V gene TRBV18 combines with J gene TRBJ2-5; possibly TRBD1 for D (6 bases). This CDR3 region has 15 residues. V lost 3 bases, J lost 5 bases, and 16 bases lay in between. Looked up from germline, CDR1 is KGHSH and CDR2 is LQKENI. Here the CDR3 DNA reads TGTGCCAGCTCACCTCAGCTGGGGGCCGGGGAGACCCAGTACTTC. This translates into CASSPQLGAGETQYF. The full variable domain, with the rest looked up from reference TRBV18 and TRBJ2-5, is NAGVMQNPRHLVRRRGQEARLRCSPMKGHSHVYWYRQLPEEGLKFMVYLQKENIIDESGMPKERFSAEFPKEGPSILRIQQVVRGDSAAYFCASSPQLGAGETQYFGPGTRLLVL.

The V call is TRBV2, the J call TRBJ1-3, with D hard to call. This CDR3 has 11 amino acids. Germline V gene sequence: CDR1 SNHLY, CDR2 FYNNEI. V was clipped by 8 bases and J by 0 bases, with 2 bases between them. The CDR3 coding sequence is TGTGCCAGCTTCTCTGGAAACACCATATATTTT. This sequence encodes CASFSGNTIYF.

This chain joins TRBV30 and TRBJ2-5; D uncertain. The CDR3 totals 12 residues. CDR1 and CDR2 from the germline V gene are GTSNPN and SVGIG (reference sequence). Trimming removed 8 bases at V and 0 bases at J, with 10 bases between. CDR3 region: CASTGHQETQYF. The CDR3 nucleotides are TGTGCCAGCACGGGTCACCAAGAGACCCAGTACTTC.

The chain uses TRBV19 and TRBJ2-5; TRBD1 matches 9 bases. V lost 6 bases, J lost 7 bases, and 9 bases stayed unmatched. Germline V CDR1 and CDR2: LNHDA, SQIVND (reference sequence). CDR3 length: 14 residues. DNA for the CDR3: TGTGCCAGTAGCCCGGACAGGGGCGAGGGGACCCAGTACTTC. It encodes CASSPDRGEGTQYF.

Here the CDR3 reads CAISESQDNEQFF. For the CDR3, the DNA is TGTGCCATCAGTGAGTCTCAGGACAATGAGCAGTTCTTC. The J gene is TRBJ2-1, the V gene TRBV10-3, with D unresolved. There are 13 residues in the CDR3. V dropped 0 bases and J dropped 5 bases, with 5 bases sitting between them. Germline lookup yields CDR1 ENHRY and CDR2 SYGVKD.

The chain joins TRBV11-2 to TRBJ2-4, with 7 nucleotides matching TRBD2. Germline CDR1 SGHAT, CDR2 FQNNGV. This CDR3 contains 15 residues. Trimming removed 6 bases from V and 3 bases from J; junction bases left unmatched: 8. CDR3 amino acids: CASRPLAGVKNIQYF. DNA of the CDR3: TGTGCCAGCAGGCCCCTTGCGGGAGTCAAAAACATTCAGTACTTC.

The sample holds a few counts of this clone. This CDR3 is CASSLEGQDPNTGELFF. CDR3 nucleotide sequence: TGCGCCAGCAGCTTGGAGGGACAGGACCCGAACACCGGGGAGCTGTTTTTT. V and J are TRBV5-1 and TRBJ2-2; TRBD1 aligns across 8 bases. V shed 0 bases, J shed 0 bases, and the junction held 4 bases outside the gene matches. CDR1 SGHRS and CDR2 YFSETQ come from the germline V gene. The CDR3 is 17 residues long.

This clone was found a few times. The CDR3 DNA sequence: TGTGCCACCCGCAACGCGGCGAACACCGGGGAGCTGTTTTTT. Its protein is CATRNAANTGELFF. V and J are TRBV27 and TRBJ2-2; D not resolved. Trimming cost V 10 bases and J 0 bases, with 12 bases left between them. The CDR3 sequence is 14 residues long. Per germline, CDR1 MNHEY and CDR2 SMNVEV (reference sequence).

A few counts support this clone. The rearrangement joins TRBV9 to TRBJ2-1; D call uncertain. This CDR3 is built from 14 residues. The V end lost 0 bases, the J end lost 3 bases, and 7 bases lay between the germline ends. Germline assignment: CDR1 SGDLS and CDR2 YYNGEE. CDR3 amino acids: CASSVGVFYNEQFF. CDR3 DNA sequence: TGTGCCAGCAGCGTAGGGGTGTTCTACAATGAGCAGTTCTTC.

A word on this clone: Compared with germline, one end of the junction differs, possibly owing to a read error. The chain recombines TRBV5-8 with TRBJ2-1; perhaps TRBD1 as D (5 bases). The CDR3 consists of 11 residues. The V gene's germline CDR1 is SGHTS and CDR2 YDEGEE. The CDR3 loop is CASSLTQRGIF. CDR3 nucleotides: TGTGCCAGCAGCTTAACACAAAGGGGAATCTTC.

The chain is built from TRBV9 and TRBJ1-2, with D perhaps matching TRBD1 (6 bases). The V end was cut by 3 bases, the J end by 8 bases, with 29 bases between. CDR1 is SGDLS and CDR2 is YYNGEE in the germline V gene. The length of the CDR3 is 18 residues. Here the CDR3 DNA reads TGTGCCAGCAGCGCCACAGGGAGGGGTCCGGTGGGGGATGTGGGCTACACCTTC. Protein sequence: CASSATGRGPVGDVGYTF.

This clone showed up just a few times. V and J are TRBV5-1 and TRBJ2-5; D is ambiguous. Germline V gene sequence: CDR1 SGHRS, CDR2 YFSETQ. Trimming took off 0 bases at V and 5 bases at J, with 8 bases between the two ends. The CDR3 is made up of 13 amino acids. Here the CDR3 reads CASSLGHSETQYF. The DNA for the CDR3 is TGCGCCAGCAGCTTGGGACATTCGGAGACCCAGTACTTC. Looking up the rest from reference TRBV5-1 and TRBJ2-5 gives the full variable domain: KAGVTQTPRYLIKTRGQQVTLSCSPISGHRSVSWYQQTPGQGLQFLFEYFSETQRNKGNFPGRFSGRQFSNSRSEMNVSTLELGDSALYLCASSLGHSETQYFGPGTRLLVL.

J is TRBJ1-2 and V is TRBV5-4; TRBD1 is a possible D gene (5 bases). Trimming pared 0 bases from V and 5 bases from J, leaving 11 bases between. The CDR3 is 14 amino acids. Per germline, CDR1 SGHNT and CDR2 YYREEE (reference sequence). CDR3 DNA: TGTGCCAGCAGCTTGGACCAGGGCCCATATGGCTACACCTTC. This encodes CASSLDQGPYGYTF.

This clone was found once. The chain employs TRBV7-2 and TRBJ1-2; 7 nucleotides line up with TRBD1. Per the germline V gene, CDR1 is SGHTA and CDR2 is FQGNSA. V was pared by 3 bases and J by 2 bases, with 3 bases of the junction left unmatched. This CDR3 has 14 residues. The CDR3 nucleotides read TGTGCCAGCAGCTTGGGAGGGGGCAACTATGGCTACACCTTC. Protein: CASSLGGGNYGYTF.

This chain joins TRBV27 and TRBJ2-5; 7 bases align to TRBD1. V dropped 5 bases and J dropped 2; count of bases not matched to a gene: 11. The CDR3 spans 16 residues. The germline CDR1 and CDR2 sequences are MNHEY and SMNVEV (reference sequence). This chain's CDR3 is CASSPRGNRGQETQYF. DNA of the CDR3: TGTGCCAGCAGTCCTAGGGGTAACAGGGGACAAGAGACCCAGTACTTC.

This chain's CDR3 is CASSEPAEGNNWNEQFF. Here the CDR3 DNA reads TGTGCCAGCAGTGAACCGGCAGAGGGGAATAACTGGAATGAGCAGTTCTTC. This chain connects TRBV2 to TRBJ2-1; the D call may be TRBD1 or TRBD2 (5 bases each). Trimming pared 2 bases from V and 7 bases from J, leaving 21 bases between. The CDR3 extends over 17 amino acids. Germline V gene lookup returns CDR1 SNHLY and CDR2 FYNNEI.

This rearrangement joins TRBV12-5 to TRBJ2-7, with D possibly TRBD2 on 5 matching bases. The CDR3 has 16 residues. CDR1 and CDR2 (germline): LGHNT, FRNRAP. V lost 4 bases and J lost 3, with 19 bases in between. DNA for the CDR3: TGTGCTAGTGGTTCGGTACCTTCCACCCGGGGCTACGAGCAGTACTTC. Translating gives CASGSVPSTRGYEQYF.

The chain has TRBV7-9 and TRBJ2-5; the D gene is possibly TRBD1 (6 bases). The J call could be wrong; TRBJ2-7 is a better fit for the DNA end. The CDR3 runs to 14 residues. The germline gives CDR1 SEHNR, CDR2 FQNEAQ (reference sequence). CDR3 residues: CASSLGQDSYEQYF. The CDR3 bases are TGTGCCAGCAGCTTAGGACAGGACTCCTACGAGCAGTACTTC.

The chain combines TRBV6-5 with TRBJ2-5, with 8 bases lining up with TRBD2. Trimming removed 6 bases from V and 0 bases from J; junction bases left unmatched: 6. Germline CDR1 and CDR2: MNHEY and SVGAGI. The CDR3 has 15 residues. The CDR3 loop is CASRELAVYQETQYF. The CDR3 coding sequence is TGTGCCAGCAGAGAACTAGCGGTCTACCAAGAGACCCAGTACTTC.

CDR3 DNA sequence: TGTGCCAGCAGCTTAGTTGGCTATAATTCACCCCTCCACTTT. This encodes CASSLVGYNSPLHF. The genes are TRBV7-8 and TRBJ1-6; D is unclear. The germline gives CDR1 SGHVS, CDR2 FQNEAQ. The CDR3 sequence is 14 residues long. Trimming stripped 1 base from V and 3 bases from J, with 4 bases between.

This clone has more than one count but fewer than ten. V gene TRBV5-1 combines with J gene TRBJ1-1; 7 nucleotides align to TRBD1. Trimming at V came to 0 bases and at J to 3 bases, leaving 11 bases not matched to a gene. The germline CDR1 and CDR2 sequences are SGHRS and YFSETQ. This CDR3 comprises 17 residues. The CDR3 region has the DNA TGCGCCAGCAGCTTGGGATGGGGACAGCCCAAGGACACTGAAGCTTTCTTT. Amino acid sequence: CASSLGWGQPKDTEAFF.

With regard to this clone: The sample contains more than one DNA sequence encoding this CDR3. J is TRBJ2-5 and V is TRBV6-5; TRBD2 might be the D (5 bases). Trimming pared 0 bases from V and 2 bases from J, leaving 7 bases between. CDR3 length: 14 residues. Germline CDR1 reads MNHEY; CDR2 reads SVGAGI. The CDR3 loop reads CASSYSGVQETQYF. The CDR3 DNA reads TGTGCCAGCAGTTACTCGGGAGTTCAAGAGACCCAGTACTTC.